These T cell receptor beta chains were read from a single sample in a study of shared clonotypes between healthy human individuals. Assay: immunoSEQ multiplex PCR; the TCRdb copy retains only in-frame clones and omits some. Found here are roughly 570,000 clones, 95% to 98% of them singletons; the top ten hold around 0.3%. Sample: naive CD8+ T cells sorted from blood. All receptors derive from a man younger than 45 in good health. Each CDR3 is given with its conserved first and last residue. A D gene is named only where the DNA matches it firmly. The listing skips clone size in some rows; elsewhere it reads once, few, many or a size class.

CDR3aa | CDR3nt | j_gene | v_gene | d_gene | abundance
CASSLPGTSGGNNEQFF | TGCGCCAGCAGCCTCCCCGGGACTAGCGGGGGGAACAATGAGCAGTTCTTC | TRBJ2-1 | TRBV4-1 | TRBD2 | NA
CAWDADERSYEQYF | TGTGCCTGGGATGCGGACGAAAGGTCCTACGAGCAGTACTTC | TRBJ2-7 | TRBV30 | NA | NA
CASSQEAPYEQYF | TGCGCCAGCAGCCAAGAAGCGCCCTACGAGCAGTACTTC | TRBJ2-7 | TRBV4-1 | NA | once
CASSLRGRANEQFF | TGTGCCAGCAGTTTACGCGGGAGGGCCAATGAGCAGTTCTTC | TRBJ2-1 | TRBV27 | TRBD2 | NA
CASSWTGVDEQYF | TGTGCCAGCAGTTGGACAGGGGTGGACGAGCAGTACTTC | TRBJ2-7 | TRBV27 | TRBD1 | NA
CASRKGLAGGPDETQYF | TGTGCCAGCAGAAAGGGACTAGCGGGAGGGCCTGATGAGACCCAGTACTTC | TRBJ2-5 | TRBV28 | TRBD2 | NA
CARGYGEQFF | TGTGCCAGGGGCTACGGGGAGCAGTTCTTC | TRBJ2-1 | TRBV25-1 | NA | NA
CASSLNPLEGSEAFF | TGTGCCAGCAGTTTAAACCCCTTGGAGGGGAGTGAAGCTTTCTTT | TRBJ1-1 | TRBV7-6 | NA | NA
CASKGVAGGYNEQFF | TGTGCCAGCAAAGGGGTAGCGGGAGGGTACAATGAGCAGTTCTTC | TRBJ2-1 | TRBV27 | TRBD2 | NA
CASSPDLPDTQYF | TGTGCCAGCAGCCCAGATCTCCCAGATACGCAGTATTTT | TRBJ2-3 | TRBV7-9 | NA | NA
CASSLVAGPKNEQFF | TGTGCCAGCAGCTTAGTAGCGGGGCCCAAAAATGAGCAGTTCTTC | TRBJ2-1 | TRBV7-2 | TRBD2 | NA
CASSLVSRGEETQYF | TGTGCCAGCAGCTTAGTTTCCAGGGGAGAAGAGACCCAGTACTTC | TRBJ2-5 | TRBV7-9 | NA | NA
CASSGRGLYNEQFF | TGTGCCAGCAGCGGGAGGGGCCTCTACAATGAGCAGTTCTTC | TRBJ2-1 | TRBV5-8 | TRBD2 | NA
CASSFFRLAGDNEQFF | TGTGCCAGCAGCTTCTTTCGGCTAGCGGGGGACAATGAGCAGTTCTTC | TRBJ2-1 | TRBV11-2 | TRBD2 | NA
CASSPGKAGGTDTQYF | TGTGCCAGCAGCCCTGGGAAAGCGGGAGGCACAGATACGCAGTATTTT | TRBJ2-3 | TRBV7-9 | TRBD2 | NA
CASSPRVAATYEQYF | TGTGCCAGCAGTCCCCGGGTGGCGGCTACCTACGAGCAGTACTTC | TRBJ2-7 | TRBV6-5 | NA | NA
CASSLMGSNQPQHF | TGTGCCAGCAGTTTGATGGGGAGCAATCAGCCCCAGCATTTT | TRBJ1-5 | TRBV27 | NA | NA
CASRVRQGANTEAFF | TGCGCCAGCAGGGTCCGACAGGGGGCCAACACTGAAGCTTTCTTT | TRBJ1-1 | TRBV10-1 | TRBD1 | NA
CASSLGAGSYEQYF | TGTGCCAGCAGCCTCGGTGCGGGATCCTACGAGCAGTACTTC | TRBJ2-7 | TRBV9 | NA | NA
CSVLDRDTEAFF | TGCAGCGTCCTCGACAGGGACACTGAAGCTTTCTTT | TRBJ1-1 | TRBV29-1 | TRBD1 | NA
CATSRGTSQETQYF | TGTGCCACCAGCAGAGGCACAAGCCAAGAGACCCAGTACTTC | TRBJ2-5 | TRBV15 | NA | NA
CASRLARANTGELFF | TGTGCCAGCAGATTGGCCAGGGCGAACACCGGGGAGCTGTTTTTT | TRBJ2-2 | TRBV13 | NA | NA
CAWSVLSPTGRRNYGYTF | TGTGCCTGGAGTGTACTATCTCCCACAGGTCGAAGGAACTATGGCTACACCTTC | TRBJ1-2 | TRBV30 | NA | NA
CASSLRDRLVSWDYEQYF | TGTGCCAGCAGCCTCCGGGACAGACTCGTATCCTGGGACTACGAGCAGTACTTC | TRBJ2-7 | TRBV28 | TRBD1 | NA
CASSLEVNGYEQYF | TGTGCCAGCAGCTTAGAGGTTAACGGATACGAGCAGTACTTC | TRBJ2-7 | TRBV11-2 | NA | NA
CASSLGTGAYNEQFF | TGTGCCAGCAGCTTAGGGACAGGGGCCTACAATGAGCAGTTCTTC | TRBJ2-1 | TRBV13 | TRBD1 | NA
CASSYSISPNTGELFF | TGTGCCAGCAGTTACTCCATCTCGCCGAACACCGGGGAGCTGTTTTTT | TRBJ2-2 | TRBV6-5 | NA | NA
CASNHMGNEQYF | TGTGCCAGCAACCATATGGGGAACGAGCAGTACTTC | TRBJ2-7 | TRBV5-6 | NA | NA
CASGRDRFTYEQYF | TGTGCCAGCGGGAGGGACAGGTTCACCTACGAGCAGTACTTC | TRBJ2-7 | TRBV7-9 | NA | NA
CASSSQPGQYYGYTF | TGTGCCAGCAGTTCACAACCGGGACAGTACTATGGCTACACCTTC | TRBJ1-2 | TRBV27 | TRBD1 | NA
CASSVLNPRKYF | TGTGCCAGCAGTGTCTTGAACCCACGGAAGTACTTC | TRBJ2-7 | TRBV2 | NA | NA
CASSLRDSRFSTDTQYF | TGTGCCAGCAGCTTACGGGACTCACGTTTCAGCACAGATACGCAGTATTTT | TRBJ2-3 | TRBV11-2 | NA | NA
CSARRDREAFF | TGCAGTGCCCGCCGGGACAGAGAAGCTTTCTTT | TRBJ1-1 | TRBV20-1 | TRBD1 | NA
CASSFGTEPVEAFF | TGTGCCAGCAGCTTCGGGACAGAACCGGTTGAAGCTTTCTTT | TRBJ1-1 | TRBV5-6 | TRBD1 | NA